Presented here are 16 T cell receptor beta chains from one specimen sequenced in a study of early T cells in non-severe SARS-CoV-2 infection. TCRdb re-called the 5' RACE reads with MiXCR, one entry per CDR3 protein. The sample contains 95,000 to 110,000 distinct CDR3 sequences, over 8.5% of which appear only once. Sequenced material: whole blood. The origin of the receptors is an adult who was a healthcare worker with PCR-confirmed SARS-CoV-2 infection or an uninfected control (not recorded which).

This clonotype has just a few counts. The genes are TRBV24-1 and TRBJ2-1; D perhaps matches TRBD2 (5 bases). V was clipped by 1 base and J by 8 bases, with 14 bases between them. CDR3 length equals 15 residues. The germline CDR1 and CDR2 sequences are KGHDR and SFDVKD. The DNA for the CDR3 is TGTGCCACCAGTGATTTCCGGGAAGGCCGACATGAGCAGTTCTTC. Its translation is CATSDFREGRHEQFF.

This clonotype came up many times. The V call is TRBV12-3 or TRBV12-4, the J call TRBJ1-3, with a weak D call TRBD1 (5 bases). This CDR3 has 14 residues. With 8 bases removed from V and 0 bases from J, the gap between germline ends came to 11 bases. This chain's CDR3 is CASHRISSGNTIYF. CDR3 DNA: TGTGCCAGCCACAGGATTTCCTCTGGAAACACCATATATTTT.

In its sample, this clonotype was seen many times. CDR3 residues: CASSQVWQVKKNEQFF. CDR3 nucleotides: TGTGCCAGCAGCCAAGTTTGGCAGGTTAAAAAAAATGAGCAGTTCTTC. The V gene is TRBV14, the J gene TRBJ2-1; D ambiguous. The CDR3 sequence is 16 residues long. Germline lookup yields CDR1 SGHDN and CDR2 FVKESK. Trimming cost V 1 base and J 7 bases, with 17 bases left between them.

This clonotype was counted ten times or more. The chain recombines TRBV28 with TRBJ2-7, with D unclear. The length of the CDR3 is 14 residues. V lost 3 bases and J lost 4, with 13 bases in between. CDR1 is MDHEN, CDR2 SYDVKM, per germline. This chain's CDR3 is CASSFLALYYEQYF. In DNA form, the CDR3 reads TGTGCCAGCAGTTTCCTTGCCCTTTATTACGAGCAGTACTTC.

This clonotype was detected only a few times. One junction end does not reproduce the germline sequence, and a read error may be involved. This chain joins TRBV2 and TRBJ2-7, with 8 bases aligning to TRBD2. The CDR3 totals 11 residues. CDR1 SNHLY and CDR2 FYNNEI come from the germline V gene. The CDR3 is CASRSTSERYF. The DNA of the CDR3 is TGTGCCAGCAGGTCGACTAGCGAGCGGTACTTC.

The chain employs TRBV6-2 or TRBV6-3 and TRBJ1-1, with a weak D call TRBD1 (5 bases). V was pared by 2 bases and J by 4 bases, with 8 bases between. This CDR3 is built from 13 residues. CDR1 and CDR2 from the germline V gene are MNHEY and SVGEGT. CDR3 in DNA: TGTGCCAGCAGTTACAGGGGAGGCACTGAAGCTTTCTTT. Translation: CASSYRGGTEAFF.

A single count supports this clonotype. Since a much larger clone is just one base distant, this may be a read error. V and J are TRBV18 and TRBJ2-3; D gene ambiguous. The germline gives CDR1 KGHSH, CDR2 LQKENI. This CDR3 contains 12 residues. The CDR3 loop reads CAGSQGPDTQYF. In DNA, the CDR3 is TGTGCCGGCTCCCAAGGGCCAGATACGCAGTATTTT.

J is TRBJ2-3 and V is TRBV21-1; no DNA check was done on the table's D call, TRBD1. TRBV21-1 counts as a pseudogene. CDR3 length: 16 amino acids. DNA for the CDR3: TGTGCCAGCAGCAAATTCAGGGGACGGGGCACAGATACGCAGTATTTT. This encodes CASSKFRGRGTDTQYF.

V and J are TRBV12-3 or TRBV12-4 and TRBJ1-1, with 10 bases fitting TRBD1. Unmatched junction bases numbered 5, after V lost 5 bases and J lost 5 bases. The CDR3 consists of 14 residues. In nucleotides, the CDR3 is TGTGCCAGCAGTCCCGACAGGGGGCTGACTGAAGCTTTCTTT. Translation: CASSPDRGLTEAFF.

A few counts support this clonotype. The V call is TRBV7-6, the J call TRBJ2-6, with 7 bases lining up with TRBD2. V lost 5 bases and J lost 0; bases outside the gene matches: 10. CDR3 length equals 18 residues. Per germline, CDR1 SGHVS and CDR2 FNYEAQ. The CDR3 spells CASSPVVGGSSGANVLTF. The DNA for the CDR3 is TGTGCCAGCAGCCCTGTAGTGGGAGGGAGCTCTGGGGCCAACGTCCTGACTTTC. Full variable domain (rest looked up from reference TRBV7-6 and TRBJ2-6): GAGVSQSPRYKVTKRGQDVALRCDPISGHVSLYWYRQALGQGPEFLTYFNYEAQQDKSGLPNDRFSAERPEGSISTLTIQRTEQRDSAMYRCASSPVVGGSSGANVLTFGAGSRLTVL.

This clonotype was detected ten times or more. The rearrangement links TRBV5-1 to TRBJ1-1, with D perhaps matching TRBD1 (5 bases). Germline V gives CDR1 SGHRS, CDR2 YFSETQ. This CDR3 comprises 14 residues. Trimming pared 6 bases from V and 0 bases from J, leaving 12 bases between. The CDR3 is CASKLQGMNTEAFF. CDR3 nucleotide sequence: TGCGCCAGCAAGCTCCAGGGTATGAACACTGAAGCTTTCTTT.

This clonotype was observed a handful of times. The gene calls are TRBV9 and TRBJ2-1; D may be TRBD1 or TRBD2 (6 bases each). Between the trimmed V and J ends, which lost 0 bases and 3 bases, there was a span of 10 bases. CDR1 and CDR2 from the germline V gene are SGDLS and YYNGEE. This CDR3 is 15 amino acids long. CDR3 amino acids: CASSVEGGYYNEQFF. The DNA of the CDR3 is TGTGCCAGCAGCGTAGAGGGGGGCTACTACAATGAGCAGTTCTTC. The full variable domain, rest sourced from reference TRBV9 and TRBJ2-1, is DSGVTQTPKHLITATGQRVTLRCSPRSGDLSVYWYQQSLDQGLQFLIQYYNGEERAKGNILERFSAQQFPDLHSELNLSSLELGDSALYFCASSVEGGYYNEQFFGPGTRLTVL.

This clonotype occurred a few times. This chain joins TRBV4-1 and TRBJ2-3; D gene uncertain. V was clipped by 5 bases and J by 4 bases, with 13 bases between them. Germline V gene data show CDR1 as MGHRA and CDR2 as YSYEKL. CDR3 length: 14 residues. CDR3 DNA sequence: TGCGCCAGCAGCAAACGGAGTGGGGCAGATACGCAGTATTTT. Translating gives CASSKRSGADTQYF.

This clonotype was observed a handful of times. This sequence joins TRBV7-6 and TRBJ2-7, with 9 bases that match TRBD1. CDR1 and CDR2 (germline): SGHVS, FNYEAQ. There are 17 residues in the CDR3. Trimming took 5 bases from V and 3 from J; bases not matched to a gene: 14. The CDR3 nucleotides read TGTGCCAGCAGCCAGGACAGGGGATTAAGTATGCACTACGAGCAGTACTTC. Amino acid sequence: CASSQDRGLSMHYEQYF.

At least ten counts were recorded for this clonotype. The V and J genes are TRBV20-1 and TRBJ2-1; 13 bases map to TRBD2. Germline V gene lookup returns CDR1 DFQATT and CDR2 SNEGSKA (reference sequence). The length of the CDR3 is 15 residues. V trimming: 6 bases; J trimming: 5 bases; junction bases outside the gene matches: 7. CDR3 residues: CSAIRTSGSHNEQFF. In nucleotides, the CDR3 is TGCAGTGCCATTAGGACTAGCGGGAGTCACAATGAGCAGTTCTTC.

This clonotype was seen more than once but under ten times. V usage is TRBV5-1 and J usage is TRBJ2-3; no definite D call. CDR1 is SGHRS and CDR2 is YFSETQ in the germline V gene. The ends were cut back, 2 bases at V and 5 bases at J, with 18 bases in the middle. This CDR3 has 16 amino acids. DNA of the CDR3: TGCGCCAGCAGCTTCTCCGCTCGTGCTACAAAAGATACGCAGTATTTT. It yields the protein CASSFSARATKDTQYF.